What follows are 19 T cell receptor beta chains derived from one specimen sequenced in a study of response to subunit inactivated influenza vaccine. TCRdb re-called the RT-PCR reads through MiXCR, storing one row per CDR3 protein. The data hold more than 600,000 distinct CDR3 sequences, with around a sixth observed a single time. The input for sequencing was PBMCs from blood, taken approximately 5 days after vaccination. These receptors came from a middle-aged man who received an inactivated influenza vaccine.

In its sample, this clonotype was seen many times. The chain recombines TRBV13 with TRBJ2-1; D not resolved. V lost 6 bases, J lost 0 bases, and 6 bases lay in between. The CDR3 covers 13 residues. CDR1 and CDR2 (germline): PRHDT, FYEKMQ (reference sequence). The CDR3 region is CASSFASYNEQFF. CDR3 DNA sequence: TGTGCCAGCAGTTTTGCCTCCTACAATGAGCAGTTCTTC.

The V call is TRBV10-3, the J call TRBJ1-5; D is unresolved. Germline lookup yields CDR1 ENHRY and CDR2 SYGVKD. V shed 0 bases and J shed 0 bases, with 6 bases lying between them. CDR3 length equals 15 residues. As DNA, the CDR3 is TGTGCCATCAGTGAGTCCCCTTATAGCAATCAGCCCCAGCATTTT. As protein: CAISESPYSNQPQHF.

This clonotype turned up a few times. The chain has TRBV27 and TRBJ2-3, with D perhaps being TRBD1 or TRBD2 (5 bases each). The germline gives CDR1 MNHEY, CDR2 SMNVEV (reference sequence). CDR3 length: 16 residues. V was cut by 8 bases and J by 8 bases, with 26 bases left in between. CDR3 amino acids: CASRPGGHRLRGTQYF. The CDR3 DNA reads TGTGCCAGCCGTCCTGGAGGACACAGGCTGAGGGGTACGCAGTATTTT.

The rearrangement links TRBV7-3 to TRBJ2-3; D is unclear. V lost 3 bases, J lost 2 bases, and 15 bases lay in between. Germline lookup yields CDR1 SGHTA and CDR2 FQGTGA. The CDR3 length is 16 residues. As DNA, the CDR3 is TGTGCCAGCAGCTTGGGCGTTTTGGCGAACACAGATACGCAGTATTTT. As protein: CASSLGVLANTDTQYF.

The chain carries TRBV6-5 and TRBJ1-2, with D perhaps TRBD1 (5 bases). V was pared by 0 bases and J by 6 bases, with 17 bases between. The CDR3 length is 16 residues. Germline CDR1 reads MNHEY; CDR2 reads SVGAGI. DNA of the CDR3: TGTGCCAGCAGTTACTCGCAGCAGGGCTTAGATGATGGCTACACCTTC. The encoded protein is CASSYSQQGLDDGYTF.

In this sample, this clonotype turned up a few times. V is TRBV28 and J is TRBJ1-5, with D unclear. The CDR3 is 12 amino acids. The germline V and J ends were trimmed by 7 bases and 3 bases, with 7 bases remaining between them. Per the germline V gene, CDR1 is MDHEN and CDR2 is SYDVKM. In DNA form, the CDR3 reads TGTGCCAGCAACCCAGCCAATCAGCCCCAGCATTTT. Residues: CASNPANQPQHF. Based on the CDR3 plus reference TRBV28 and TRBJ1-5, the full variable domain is DVKVTQSSRYLVKRTGEKVFLECVQDMDHENMFWYRQDPGLGLRLIYFSYDVKMKEKGDIPEGYSVSREKKERFSLILESASTNQTSMYLCASNPANQPQHFGDGTRLSIL.

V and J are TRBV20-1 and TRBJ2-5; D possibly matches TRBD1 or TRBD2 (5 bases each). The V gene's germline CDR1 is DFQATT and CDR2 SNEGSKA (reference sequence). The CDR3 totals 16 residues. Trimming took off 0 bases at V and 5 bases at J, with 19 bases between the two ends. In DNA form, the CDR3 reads TGCAGTGCTAGAGATGGGGTAGGGCCGTGGGGGGAGACCCAGTACTTC. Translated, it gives CSARDGVGPWGETQYF.

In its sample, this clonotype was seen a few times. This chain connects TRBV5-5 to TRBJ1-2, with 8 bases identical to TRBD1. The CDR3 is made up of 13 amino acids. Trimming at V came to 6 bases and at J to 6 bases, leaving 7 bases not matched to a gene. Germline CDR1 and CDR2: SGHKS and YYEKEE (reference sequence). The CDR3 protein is CASKTGAWDGYTF. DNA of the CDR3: TGTGCCAGCAAGACAGGGGCTTGGGATGGCTACACCTTC.

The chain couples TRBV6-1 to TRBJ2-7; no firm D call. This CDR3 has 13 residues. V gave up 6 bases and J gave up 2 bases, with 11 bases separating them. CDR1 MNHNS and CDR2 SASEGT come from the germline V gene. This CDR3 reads CASRDQLTYEQYF. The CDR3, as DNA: TGTGCCAGCAGGGACCAGTTAACCTACGAGCAGTACTTC.

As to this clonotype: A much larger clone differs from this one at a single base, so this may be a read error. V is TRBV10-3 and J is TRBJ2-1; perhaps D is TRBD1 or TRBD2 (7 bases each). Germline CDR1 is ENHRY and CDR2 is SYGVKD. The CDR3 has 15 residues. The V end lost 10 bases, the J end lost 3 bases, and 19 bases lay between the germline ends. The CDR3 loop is CATTAGGVGYNEQFF. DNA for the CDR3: TGTGCCACCACGGCAGGGGGGGTCGGCTACAATGAGCAGTTCTTC.

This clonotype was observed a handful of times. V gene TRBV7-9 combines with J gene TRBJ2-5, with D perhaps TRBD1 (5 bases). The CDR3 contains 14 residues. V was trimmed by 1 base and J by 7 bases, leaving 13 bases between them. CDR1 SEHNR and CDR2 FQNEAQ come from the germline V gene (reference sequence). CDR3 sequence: CASSLGAGRGTQYF. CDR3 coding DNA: TGTGCCAGCAGCTTAGGTGCAGGGCGTGGGACCCAGTACTTC.

The chain's CDR3 is CASSSPRLAAYEQYF. CDR3 in DNA: TGTGCCAGCAGCTCTCCCCGCCTAGCGGCTTACGAGCAGTACTTC. The V call is TRBV7-2, the J call TRBJ2-7; 7 nucleotides match TRBD2. The germline V gene has CDR1 SGHTA and CDR2 FQGNSA. The J segment lost 4 bases and the V segment lost 4 bases, leaving 10 bases of the junction unmatched. CDR3 length: 15 residues.

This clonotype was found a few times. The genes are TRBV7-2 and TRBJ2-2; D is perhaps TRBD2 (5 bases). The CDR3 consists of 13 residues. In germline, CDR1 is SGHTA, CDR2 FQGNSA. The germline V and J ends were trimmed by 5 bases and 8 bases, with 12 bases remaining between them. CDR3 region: CASSKAASGELFF. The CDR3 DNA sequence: TGTGCCAGCAGCAAAGCGGCTTCAGGGGAGCTGTTTTTT.

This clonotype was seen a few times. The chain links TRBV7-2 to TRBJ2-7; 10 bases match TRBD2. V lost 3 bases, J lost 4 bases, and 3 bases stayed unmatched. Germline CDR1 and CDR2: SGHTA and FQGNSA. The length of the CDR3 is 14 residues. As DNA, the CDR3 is TGTGCCAGCAGCTTCGGGACTAGCGATTACGAGCAGTACTTC. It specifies CASSFGTSDYEQYF. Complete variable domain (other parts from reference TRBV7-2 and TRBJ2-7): GAGVSQSPSNKVTEKGKDVELRCDPISGHTALYWYRQSLGQGLEFLIYFQGNSAPDKSGLPSDRFSAERTGGSVSTLTIQRTQQEDSAVYLCASSFGTSDYEQYFGPGTRLTVT.

DNA of the CDR3: TGTGCCACCAGCAGAGATCGGGGAGCGGGGGGCCTTTACAATGAGCAGTTCTTC. This sequence encodes CATSRDRGAGGLYNEQFF. The gene calls are TRBV15 and TRBJ2-1; TRBD2 agrees at 9 bases. The CDR3 runs 18 residues. Trimming took 0 bases from V and 4 from J; bases not matched to a gene: 10. In germline, CDR1 is LNHNV, CDR2 YYDKDF (reference sequence).

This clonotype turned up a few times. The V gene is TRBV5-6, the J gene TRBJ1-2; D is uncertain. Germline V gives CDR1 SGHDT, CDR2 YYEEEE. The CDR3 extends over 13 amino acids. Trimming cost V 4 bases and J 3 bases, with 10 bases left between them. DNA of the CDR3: TGTGCCAGCAGCCCCACAGCTCACTATGGCTACACCTTC. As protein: CASSPTAHYGYTF.

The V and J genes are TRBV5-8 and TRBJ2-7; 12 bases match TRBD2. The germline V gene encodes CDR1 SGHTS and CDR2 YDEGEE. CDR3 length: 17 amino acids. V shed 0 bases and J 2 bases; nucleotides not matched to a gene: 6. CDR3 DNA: TGTGCCAGCAGCTTGGTGTCTAGCGGGAGGGGAACCTACGAGCAGTACTTC. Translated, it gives CASSLVSSGRGTYEQYF. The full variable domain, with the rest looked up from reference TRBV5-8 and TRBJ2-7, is EAGVTQSPTHLIKTRGQQATLRCSPISGHTSVYWYQQALGLGLQFLLWYDEGEERNRGNFPPRFSGRQFPNYSSELNVNALELEDSALYLCASSLVSSGRGTYEQYFGPGTRLTVT.

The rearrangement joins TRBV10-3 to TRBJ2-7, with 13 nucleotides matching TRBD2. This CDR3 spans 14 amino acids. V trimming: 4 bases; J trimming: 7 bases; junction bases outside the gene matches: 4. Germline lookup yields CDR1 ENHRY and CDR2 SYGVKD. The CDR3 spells CAISAGLAGVEQYF. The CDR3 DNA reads TGTGCCATCAGTGCAGGACTAGCGGGGGTTGAGCAGTACTTC.

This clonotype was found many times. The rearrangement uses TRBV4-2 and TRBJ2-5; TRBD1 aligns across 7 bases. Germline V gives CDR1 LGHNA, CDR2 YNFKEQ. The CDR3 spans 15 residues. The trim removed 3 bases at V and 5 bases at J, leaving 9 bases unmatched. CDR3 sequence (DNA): TGTGCCAGCAGCCAGGCGGACAGGCAGCAGGAGACCCAGTACTTC. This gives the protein CASSQADRQQETQYF.